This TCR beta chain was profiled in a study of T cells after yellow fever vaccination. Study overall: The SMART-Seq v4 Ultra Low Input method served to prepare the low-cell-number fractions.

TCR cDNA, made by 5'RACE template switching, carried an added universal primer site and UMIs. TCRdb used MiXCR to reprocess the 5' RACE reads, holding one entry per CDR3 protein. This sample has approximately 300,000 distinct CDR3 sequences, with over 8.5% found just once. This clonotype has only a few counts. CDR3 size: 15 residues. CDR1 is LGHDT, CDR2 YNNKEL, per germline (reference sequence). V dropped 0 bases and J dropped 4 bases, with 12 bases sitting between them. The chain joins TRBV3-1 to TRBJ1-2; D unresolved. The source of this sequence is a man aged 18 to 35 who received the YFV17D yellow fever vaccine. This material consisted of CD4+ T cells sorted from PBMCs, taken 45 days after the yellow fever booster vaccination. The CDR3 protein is CASSQDIGGGYGYTF. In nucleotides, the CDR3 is TGTGCCAGCAGCCAAGATATAGGCGGAGGCTATGGCTACACCTTC.